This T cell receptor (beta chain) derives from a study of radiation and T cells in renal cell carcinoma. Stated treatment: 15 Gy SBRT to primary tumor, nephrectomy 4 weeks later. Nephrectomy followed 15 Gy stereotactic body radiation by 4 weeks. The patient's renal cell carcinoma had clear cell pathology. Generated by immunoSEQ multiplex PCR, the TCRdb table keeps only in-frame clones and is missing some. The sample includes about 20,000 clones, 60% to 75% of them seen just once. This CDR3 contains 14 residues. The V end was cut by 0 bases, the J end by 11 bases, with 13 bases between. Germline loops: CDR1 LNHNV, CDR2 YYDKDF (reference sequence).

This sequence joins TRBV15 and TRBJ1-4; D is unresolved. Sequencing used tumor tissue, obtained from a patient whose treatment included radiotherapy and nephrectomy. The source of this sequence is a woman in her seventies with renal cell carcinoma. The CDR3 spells CATSRDREGGKLFF. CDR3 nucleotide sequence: TGTGCCACCAGCAGAGATCGGGAGGGAGGTAAACTGTTTTTT.